This T cell receptor (beta chain) was recovered during a study of blood T cell repertoires in COVID-19. On the study more broadly: The samples span acute and convalescent COVID-19 from the United States, Italy and Spain.

Libraries were prepared by immunoSEQ multiplex PCR; TCRdb keeps only in-frame clonotypes and omits some of them. Counted here are about 80,000 clones, approximately 82% occurring once; the ten biggest clones make up 20% to 25%. Trimming shortened V by 6 bases and J by 1 base, and 15 bases separated the two germline ends. The germline gives CDR1 MDHEN, CDR2 SYDVKM. This CDR3 region has 15 residues. A few counts support this clone. The genes are TRBV28 and TRBJ1-1, with D perhaps matching TRBD1 (6 bases). The TCR sequence derives from a human donor in a cohort sampled during active COVID-19. What was sequenced was peripheral blood. This CDR3 reads CASSTGGSGNTEAFF. As DNA, the CDR3 is TGTGCCAGCAGCACGGGGGGCTCAGGGAACACTGAAGCTTTCTTT.